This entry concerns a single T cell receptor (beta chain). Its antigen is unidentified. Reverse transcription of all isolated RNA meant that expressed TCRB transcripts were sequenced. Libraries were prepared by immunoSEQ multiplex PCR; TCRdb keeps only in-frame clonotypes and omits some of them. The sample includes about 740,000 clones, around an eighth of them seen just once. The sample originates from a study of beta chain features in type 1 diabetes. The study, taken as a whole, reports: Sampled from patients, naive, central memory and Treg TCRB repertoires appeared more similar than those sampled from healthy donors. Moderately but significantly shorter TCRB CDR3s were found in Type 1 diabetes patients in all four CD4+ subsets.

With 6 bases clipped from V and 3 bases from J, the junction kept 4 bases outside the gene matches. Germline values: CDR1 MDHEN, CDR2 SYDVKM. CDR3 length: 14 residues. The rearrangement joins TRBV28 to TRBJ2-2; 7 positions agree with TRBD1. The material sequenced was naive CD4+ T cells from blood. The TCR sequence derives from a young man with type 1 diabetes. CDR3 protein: CASRLTGYTGELFF. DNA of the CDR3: TGTGCCAGCAGACTGACAGGGTACACCGGGGAGCTGTTTTTT.